This TCR beta chain emerged from a study of STAT5B mutations in CD4+ large granular lymphocyte leukemia. The overall study: Among healthy donors, a particular HLA allele went with more CDR3 'QG' motifs. Study-wide results and caveats: 8/27 top patient clones versus 2/35 control clones were TRBV06-family. Without putative leukemic clones, patient CD4-sorted repertoires remained more clonal than healthy CD4+ repertoires.

On this clone: Its antigen is not identified.

Measured with immunoSEQ multiplex PCR; TCRdb has only the in-frame clones, and not every one. The data contain approximately 30,000 clones, roughly three quarters of them seen just once; the ten biggest clones take up roughly 2%. Per germline, CDR1 SGHDN and CDR2 FVKESK. The CDR3 loop spans 14 amino acids. Trimming took 0 bases from V and 5 from J, leaving 10 bases between them. Material: CD4+ T cells from blood buffy coats. The chain uses TRBV14 and TRBJ1-1; maybe TRBD1 (5 bases). This clonotype was obtained from a human donor in good health. The CDR3, as DNA: TGTGCCAGCAGCCAAGATCTCGGGGGTACTGAAGCTTTCTTT. Protein sequence: CASSQDLGGTEAFF.